This TCR beta chain originates from a study of blood T cell repertoires in COVID-19. Study overall: Acute and convalescent COVID-19 specimens originated in the United States, Italy and Spain.

The cohort comprised adults aged about 18 to 100 years residing in around 25 US areas. Profiling relied on immunoSEQ multiplex PCR, and the TCRdb table lists in-frame clones only, not all of them. The profile covers over 200,000 clones, with about nine tenths appearing a single time and roughly 4% taken by the ten largest. CDR3 length: 16 residues. The V end lost 6 bases, the J end lost 0 bases, and 14 bases lay between the germline ends. Looked up from germline, CDR1 is SNHLY and CDR2 is FYNNEI. V usage is TRBV2 and J usage is TRBJ1-4; the D is unclear. This sequence originates from a woman between 25 and 40 years old with acute COVID-19. Sequencing input: PBMCs or T cells enriched from blood (not recorded which). The CDR3 bases are TGTGCCAGCAGAGAAACAGTGCCTGCAACTAATGAAAAACTGTTTTTT. Its protein product is CASRETVPATNEKLFF.